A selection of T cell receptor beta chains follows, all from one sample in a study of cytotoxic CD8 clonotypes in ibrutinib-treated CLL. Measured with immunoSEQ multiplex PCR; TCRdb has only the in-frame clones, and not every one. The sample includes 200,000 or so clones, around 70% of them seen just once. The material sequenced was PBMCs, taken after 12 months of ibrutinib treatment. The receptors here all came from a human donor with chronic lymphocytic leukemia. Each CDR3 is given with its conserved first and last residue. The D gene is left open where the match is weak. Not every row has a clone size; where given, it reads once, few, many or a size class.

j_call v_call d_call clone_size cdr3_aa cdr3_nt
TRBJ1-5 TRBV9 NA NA CASSVGLTNQPQHF TGTGCCAGCAGCGTAGGTCTAACTAATCAGCCCCAGCATTTT
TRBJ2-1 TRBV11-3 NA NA CASSSRGAVSYNEQFF TGTGCCAGCAGCTCCCGGGGGGCGGTATCCTACAATGAGCAGTTCTTC
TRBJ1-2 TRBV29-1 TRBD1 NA CSVERTGRGYTF TGCAGCGTTGAGCGGACAGGGCGTGGCTACACCTTC
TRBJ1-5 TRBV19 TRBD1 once CASSLGQGNQPQHF TGTGCCAGTAGTCTGGGACAGGGGAATCAGCCCCAGCATTTT
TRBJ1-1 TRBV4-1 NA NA CASSQEGGTGTNTEAFF TGCGCCAGCAGCCAAGAAGGGGGTACAGGGACCAACACTGAAGCTTTCTTT
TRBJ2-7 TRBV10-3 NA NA CAISETPSYEQYF TGTGCCATCAGTGAGACACCCTCCTACGAGCAGTACTTC
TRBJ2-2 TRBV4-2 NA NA CASSQEWVNTGELFF TGTGCCAGCAGCCAAGAGTGGGTGAACACCGGGGAGCTGTTTTTT
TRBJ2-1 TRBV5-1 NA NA CASSLAPTASSYNEQFF TGCGCCAGCAGCTTGGCGCCGACAGCTAGCTCCTACAATGAGCAGTTCTTC
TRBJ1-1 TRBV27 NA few CASSPGTEAFF TGTGCCAGCAGTCCCGGGACTGAAGCTTTCTTT
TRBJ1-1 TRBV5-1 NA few CASSPQGGTEAFF TGTGCCAGCAGCCCCCAGGGAGGAACTGAAGCTTTCTTT
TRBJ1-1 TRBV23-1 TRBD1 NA CASSQSSGQGRRRNTEAFF TGCGCCAGCAGTCAATCGTCAGGACAGGGGAGGCGAAGGAACACTGAAGCTTTCTTT
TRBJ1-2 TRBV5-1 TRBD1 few CASSPRDRGPKEGYTF TGCGCCAGCAGCCCCCGGGACAGGGGGCCAAAGGAGGGCTACACCTTC
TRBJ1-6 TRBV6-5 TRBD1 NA CASSYSGQFYNSPLHF TGTGCCAGCAGTTACTCGGGACAGTTCTATAATTCACCCCTCCACTTT
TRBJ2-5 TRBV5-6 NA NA CASSYQETQYF TGTGCCAGCAGCTATCAAGAGACCCAGTACTTC
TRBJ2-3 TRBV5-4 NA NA CASSPDWGGGTDTQYF TGTGCCAGCAGCCCCGACTGGGGAGGAGGCACAGATACGCAGTATTTT
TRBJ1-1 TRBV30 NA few CAWSVMGNTEAFF TGTGCCTGGAGTGTAATGGGGAACACTGAAGCTTTCTTT
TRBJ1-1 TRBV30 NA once CAWSVIGITEAFF TGTGCCTGGAGTGTAATAGGGATCACTGAAGCTTTCTTT
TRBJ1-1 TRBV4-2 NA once CASSHNDNRASGGTEAFF TGTGCCAGCAGCCATAACGATAACCGGGCCTCGGGGGGGACTGAAGCTTTCTTT
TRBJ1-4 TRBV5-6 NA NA CASSFPRGSRNEKLFF TGTGCCAGCAGCTTTCCCAGGGGAAGTCGAAATGAAAAACTGTTTTTT
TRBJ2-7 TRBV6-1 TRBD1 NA CASNRQGGYEQYF TGTGCCAGCAATAGACAGGGGGGGTACGAGCAGTACTTC
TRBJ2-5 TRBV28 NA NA CASTPGGRETQYF TGTGCCAGCACCCCAGGAGGTAGAGAGACCCAGTACTTC
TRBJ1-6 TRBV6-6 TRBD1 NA CASSFLTGDSPLHF TGTGCCAGCAGTTTCTTGACAGGGGATTCACCCCTCCACTTT
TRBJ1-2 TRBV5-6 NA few CASSSGHGNGYTF TGTGCCAGCAGCTCCGGACATGGGAATGGCTACACCTTC
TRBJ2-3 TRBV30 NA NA CAWSSPVDTQYF TGTGCCTGGAGTAGCCCCGTAGATACGCAGTATTTT
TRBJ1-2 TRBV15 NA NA CATSRDSTGGRYTF TGTGCCACCAGCAGAGATTCAACAGGCGGCCGCTACACCTTC
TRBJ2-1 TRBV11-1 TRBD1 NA CASTKGQGGDNEQFF TGTGCCAGCACCAAGGGACAGGGAGGGGACAATGAGCAGTTCTTC
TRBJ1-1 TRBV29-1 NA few CSGAGHLNTEAFF TGCAGCGGGGCGGGCCACCTGAACACTGAAGCTTTCTTT